The present T cell receptor beta chain was sequenced within a study of identical twins. Findings of the study overall: Analyses based on zero insertions could be partly confounded by invariant MAIT and iNKT cells. The study found that models underestimated out-of-frame TCR alpha sharing in monozygotic twins.

The CDR3 has 10 residues. With 3 bases removed from V and 5 bases from J, the gap between germline ends came to 3 bases. Germline V gene lookup returns CDR1 SGHRS and CDR2 YFSETQ. The sample holds many counts of this clonotype. The antigen is undetermined. All of the donors were Caucasians in good health. Via MiXCR, TCRdb re-called the 5' RACE reads, giving one row per CDR3 protein. The table lists some 96,000 distinct CDR3 sequences, just under 6% of them singletons. This TCR came from a woman between 45 and 65 years old in good health. The material sequenced was memory T cells sorted from blood. The rearrangement links TRBV5-1 to TRBJ2-7; D unclear. The CDR3 DNA reads TGCGCCAGCAGCTATGACGAGCAGTACGTC. Its protein is CASSYDEQYV.